Included here is one T cell receptor (beta chain) sequence, with context. Per the original methods: Estimation of nucleated cell counts relied on the amplification of reference gene primers. Generated by immunoSEQ multiplex PCR, the TCRdb table keeps only in-frame clones and is missing some. D and trimming were read from the DNA, whereas the V and J calls and clone size are those reported in that table. The sample consists of roughly 220,000 clones, more than 75% of them appearing once. The data belong to a study of blood T cell repertoires in COVID-19. Overall study context: From the United States, Italy and Spain came samples of acute and convalescent COVID-19. From T cells, B-cell-depleted T cells, or PBMCs came the material, which was cDNA or gDNA.

Per germline, CDR1 GTSNPN and CDR2 SVGIG (reference sequence). V was cut by 2 bases and J by 10 bases, with 12 bases left in between. There are 13 residues in the CDR3. The sequence derives from a man aged 45-65 years who had recovered from COVID-19. The V gene is TRBV30, the J gene TRBJ1-6, with D unclear. Sequences were obtained from peripheral blood. The CDR3, as DNA: TGTGCCTGGAGTCTATCAGGAAACTCACCCCTCCACTTT. Translation gives CAWSLSGNSPLHF.